A selection of T cell receptor beta chains follows, all from one sample in a study of blood T cells in healthy people across ages. TCRdb reanalysed the 5' RACE reads using MiXCR and keeps one entry per CDR3 protein. The data show about 640,000 distinct CDR3 sequences, approximately 30% seen once. Sequenced input: blood. The receptor set was obtained from a woman older than 75 in good health. Both conserved end residues are part of each CDR3. The D gene is left open where the match is weak. Clone size appears in some rows only: once, few, many, or a class for an expanded clone.

j_call clone_size v_call d_call cdr3_aa cdr3_nt
TRBJ1-1 many TRBV29-1 . CSVEQAEAFF TGCAGCGTTGAACAGGCTGAAGCTTTCTTT
TRBJ2-7 . TRBV7-2 . CASSSRPDLTVIQYF TGTGCCAGCAGCTCCCGGCCCGACCTAACCGTTATTCAGTACTTC
TRBJ2-1 many TRBV7-3 . CASSLTPWGPYNEQFF TGTGCCAGCAGCTTAACGCCTTGGGGGCCCTACAATGAGCAGTTCTTC
TRBJ2-5 many TRBV11-2 TRBD2 CASSLEWRGWETQYF TGTGCCAGCAGCTTAGAATGGCGGGGGTGGGAGACCCAGTACTTC
TRBJ2-7 many TRBV19 TRBD1 CASSKGQGSSYEQYF TGTGCCAGTAGTAAAGGACAGGGGAGTTCCTACGAGCAGTACTTC
TRBJ2-5 many TRBV18 . CASSPGPGETQYF TGTGCCAGCTCACCGGGCCCGGGAGAGACCCAGTACTTC
TRBJ1-2 . TRBV7-2 TRBD1 CASSLPDRPYGYTF TGTGCCAGCAGCTTACCGGACAGGCCCTATGGCTACACCTTC
TRBJ1-2 few TRBV3-1 . CASSQGPGYTF TGTGCCAGCAGCCAAGGGCCTGGCTACACCTTC
TRBJ2-5 many TRBV5-1 . CASSLESSGETQYF TGCGCCAGCAGCTTGGAGTCTTCGGGAGAGACCCAGTACTTC
TRBJ2-1 many TRBV11-2 TRBD2 CASSLDVSGGSSYNEQFF TGTGCCAGCAGCTTAGATGTGAGCGGGGGGAGCTCCTACAATGAGCAGTTCTTC
TRBJ2-1 . TRBV7-2 . CASSLLIREQFF TGTGCCAGCAGCTTATTGATCAGGGAGCAGTTCTTC
TRBJ1-4 . TRBV10-3 . CAIRGGLGEKRFF TGTGCCATCAGAGGGGGGCTCGGGGAAAAACGGTTTTTT
TRBJ2-1 many TRBV4-2 . CASSQDLDNGLLYNEQFF TGTGCCAGCAGCCAAGACCTCGACAACGGACTCCTCTACAATGAGCAGTTCTTC
TRBJ2-5 many TRBV7-2 TRBD2 CASSLGLAGGHGTQYF TGTGCCAGCAGCCTTGGACTAGCGGGGGGGCACGGGACCCAGTACTTC
TRBJ1-2 once TRBV20-1 . CSDLSTGTGCTF TGCAGTGACCTATCCACAGGGACTGGTTGCACCTTC
TRBJ1-2 . TRBV30 TRBD1 CAWSLGQNYGYTF TGTGCCTGGTCTCTGGGACAGAACTATGGCTACACCTTC
TRBJ2-2 few TRBV7-8 . CASSLRETHGELFF TGTGCCAGCAGCTTAAGGGAGACGCACGGGGAGCTGTTTTTT
TRBJ2-1 many TRBV11-3 TRBD2 CASSLGTSGVYNEQFF TGTGCCAGCAGCTTAGGGACGAGCGGGGTCTACAATGAGCAGTTCTTC
TRBJ1-5 few TRBV6-6 . CASRFQGKQPQHF TGTGCCAGCAGATTCCAGGGGAAACAGCCCCAGCATTTT
TRBJ2-6 . TRBV28 . CASSKLGRPGANVLTF TGTGCCAGCAGTAAGTTAGGGAGGCCTGGGGCCAACGTCCTGACTTTC
TRBJ1-1 few TRBV19 . CASSPMDRGMNTEAFF TGTGCCAGTAGCCCCATGGACCGTGGGATGAACACTGAAGCTTTCTTT
TRBJ2-4 . TRBV4-2 TRBD2 CASSQRAPSGTSPNGQYF TGTGCCAGCAGCCAAAGGGCACCTAGCGGGACTTCCCCCAACGGGCAGTACTTC
TRBJ1-2 few TRBV7-2 . CASSLGHLNYGYTF TGTGCCAGCAGCTTAGGACACTTAAACTATGGCTACACCTTC
TRBJ2-2 few TRBV15 . CATSREYRGELFF TGTGCCACCAGCAGAGAGTACAGGGGGGAGCTGTTTTTT
TRBJ1-5 many TRBV2 TRBD1 CASVRDSSNQPQHF TGTGCCAGCGTCCGGGACAGCAGCAATCAGCCCCAGCATTTT
TRBJ2-5 many TRBV9 TRBD2 CASSEGLGGETQYF TGTGCCAGCAGCGAGGGACTAGGGGGAGAGACCCAGTACTTC
TRBJ2-7 once TRBV29-1 . CSVPGKDVTYEQYF TGCAGCGTCCCCGGTAAAGATGTGACCTACGAGCAGTACTTC
TRBJ2-1 . TRBV7-9 . CASSLDTNEQFF TGTGCCAGCAGCTTGGACACGAATGAGCAGTTCTTC
TRBJ2-3 many TRBV5-1 . CASRLFGDTQYF TGCGCCAGCAGGCTTTTCGGAGATACGCAGTATTTT
TRBJ2-5 many TRBV4-3 TRBD2 CASSQEGAGGQETQYF TGCGCCAGCAGCCAAGAAGGCGCGGGGGGTCAAGAGACCCAGTACTTC
TRBJ1-4 . TRBV15 TRBD1 CATSRDRNRGGEKLFF TGTGCCACCAGCAGAGATCGAAACAGGGGAGGGGAAAAACTGTTTTTT
TRBJ1-4 few TRBV28 . CASSFLEGNEKLFF TGTGCCAGCAGTTTTCTGGAGGGCAATGAAAAACTGTTTTTT
TRBJ2-7 . TRBV7-2 . CASSFNRPYEQYF TGTGCCAGCAGCTTTAATAGACCCTACGAGCAGTACTTC
TRBJ2-7 many TRBV20-1 . CSASRLENEQYF TGCAGTGCTAGTAGGCTGGAGAACGAGCAGTACTTC
TRBJ2-7 many TRBV5-5 TRBD1 CASSLTGTAYEQYF TGTGCCAGCAGCTTAACCGGGACAGCCTACGAGCAGTACTTC
TRBJ1-2 many TRBV10-3 TRBD1 CAINLQDRVEYGYTF TGTGCCATCAATTTACAGGACAGGGTGGAATATGGCTACACCTTC
TRBJ2-7 many TRBV5-5 . CASSLEVDPTYEQYF TGTGCCAGCAGCTTGGAGGTTGACCCGACCTACGAGCAGTACTTC
TRBJ2-1 few TRBV28 . CASSHPPNEQFF TGTGCCAGCAGTCACCCTCCCAATGAGCAGTTCTTC
TRBJ2-7 . TRBV12-3/TRBV12-4 TRBD1 CASRPTGRSYNEQYF TGTGCCAGCAGACCGACAGGGCGTTCCTACAATGAGCAGTACTTC
TRBJ2-7 . TRBV15 . CATSPDGSIISEQYF TGTGCCACCAGCCCAGACGGGTCAATCATTTCCGAGCAGTACTTC